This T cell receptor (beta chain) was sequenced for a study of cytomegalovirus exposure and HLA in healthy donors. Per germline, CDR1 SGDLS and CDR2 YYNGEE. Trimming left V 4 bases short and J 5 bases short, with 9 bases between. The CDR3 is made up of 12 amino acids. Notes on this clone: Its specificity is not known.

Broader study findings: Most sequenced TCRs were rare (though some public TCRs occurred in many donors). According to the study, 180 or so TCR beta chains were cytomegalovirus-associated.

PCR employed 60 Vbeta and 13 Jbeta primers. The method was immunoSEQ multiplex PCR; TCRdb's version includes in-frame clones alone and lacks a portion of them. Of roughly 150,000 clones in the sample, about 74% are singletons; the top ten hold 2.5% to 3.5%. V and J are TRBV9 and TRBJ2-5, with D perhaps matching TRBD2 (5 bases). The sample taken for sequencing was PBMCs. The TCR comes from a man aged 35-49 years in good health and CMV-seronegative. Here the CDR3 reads CASSQDFETQYF. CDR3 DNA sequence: TGTGCCAGCAGCCAGGACTTTGAGACCCAGTACTTC.